A selection of T cell receptor beta chains follows, all from one sample in a study of T cells in Graves' hyperthyroidism and ophthalmopathy. TCRdb re-derived calls from the multiplex PCR reads in MiXCR, one entry per CDR3 protein. Of fewer than 850,000 distinct CDR3 sequences in the sample, roughly 17% were seen once. The specimen was blood. Receptor source: a man aged 45-65 years with Graves' hyperthyroidism. Both conserved end residues are part of each CDR3. Fields, in order: clone size, D gene, J gene, V gene, CDR3 protein, CDR3 DNA. D genes are given only for firm matches. Size is stated for part of the rows, as once, few or many counts, or as a class when the clone is expanded.

>many|TRBD2|TRBJ2-1|TRBV19
CASSISSGSLREQFF
TGTGCCAGTAGTATTTCTAGCGGGAGTTTACGGGAGCAGTTCTTC
>NA|NA|TRBJ2-2|TRBV5-1
CASSLERARAGELFF
TGCGCCAGCAGCTTGGAGAGGGCTAGGGCCGGGGAGCTGTTTTTT
>many|NA|TRBJ1-5|TRBV30
CAWSRSEDQPQHF
TGTGCCTGGAGTAGGTCAGAAGATCAGCCCCAGCATTTT
>many|NA|TRBJ1-4|TRBV6-1
CASRNSVNEKLFF
TGTGCCAGCAGGAACAGCGTGAATGAAAAACTGTTTTTT
>NA|NA|TRBJ1-1|TRBV19
CASSIGGLNTEAFF
TGTGCCAGTAGTATTGGCGGGTTGAATACTGAAGCTTTCTTT
>many|TRBD1|TRBJ1-1|TRBV5-1
CASSYAGDRNTEAFF
TGCGCCAGCAGCTATGCCGGGGACAGGAACACTGAAGCTTTCTTT
>NA|TRBD1|TRBJ2-7|TRBV28
CASSFQGARYEQYF
TGTGCCAGCAGTTTTCAGGGGGCGCGGTACGAGCAGTACTTC
>many|TRBD2|TRBJ2-1|TRBV2
CASRGVGRGPYNEQFF
TGTGCCAGCAGGGGGGTCGGGAGGGGCCCCTACAATGAGCAGTTCTTC
>few|TRBD2|TRBJ2-1|TRBV9
CASSARLAASSSYNEQFF
TGTGCCAGCAGCGCCCGACTAGCGGCGTCAAGCTCCTACAATGAGCAGTTCTTC
>many|TRBD2|TRBJ2-7|TRBV11-2
CASSSIKRTSGYSYEQYF
TGTGCCAGCAGCTCCATTAAGAGGACTAGCGGTTACTCCTACGAGCAGTACTTC
>NA|TRBD1|TRBJ2-1|TRBV28
CASSFLPGQGVSYNEQFF
TGTGCCAGCAGTTTCCTCCCTGGACAGGGGGTCTCGTACAATGAGCAGTTCTTC
>few|NA|TRBJ1-4|TRBV20-1
CSARDPRSREEKLFF
TGCAGTGCTAGAGATCCGAGGAGTCGGGAGGAAAAACTGTTTTTT
>few|TRBD2|TRBJ2-4|TRBV20-1
CSARETSGRPNIQYF
TGCAGTGCTAGGGAGACTAGCGGGAGACCAAACATTCAGTACTTC
>NA|NA|TRBJ2-1|TRBV19
CASSIGLPPCNEQFF
TGTGCCAGTAGTATAGGACTTCCTCCCTGCAATGAGCAGTTCTTC
>few|TRBD1|TRBJ1-2|TRBV7-2
CASSFGTGRYTF
TGTGCCAGCAGCTTTGGGACAGGCCGCTACACCTTC
>few|NA|TRBJ2-3|TRBV7-2
CASSFPLHTDTQYF
TGTGCCAGCAGCTTCCCGCTTCACACAGATACGCAGTATTTT
>NA|NA|TRBJ2-7|TRBV4-1
CASSHWGRERSYEQYF
TGCGCCAGCAGCCATTGGGGTCGGGAGAGGTCCTACGAGCAGTACTTC